Here is one T cell receptor (beta chain) with its context. What it binds is unknown. The data were obtained in a study of cytomegalovirus exposure and HLA in healthy donors. Findings and limits, study-wide: Across donors, presence/absence analyses took sequencing depth to be roughly uniform.

The primer mix had 60 Vbeta and 13 Jbeta primers. In the authors' workflow: Later, some 75 million unique TCR beta chains were counted in an analysis, and roughly 11 million of them were shared. This table comes from immunoSEQ multiplex PCR, and its TCRdb copy is limited to in-frame clones, with some not included. V, J and clone size reflect that table, while D and trimming were determined from the DNA. This table has about 170,000 clones, 84% appearing once. Nominal health characterized the donors when sampled, though unrecorded immune exposures were likely. The CDR3 consists of 11 residues. Germline V gene lookup returns CDR1 LNHDA and CDR2 SQIVND (reference sequence). Trimming left V 7 bases short and J 2 bases short, with 5 bases between.

Input material: PBMCs. This clonotype was sampled from a girl aged 5 to 17 in good health and CMV-seropositive. This chain connects TRBV19 to TRBJ1-1, with D unclear. The CDR3 region has the DNA TGTGCCAGTAAATCAAACACTGAAGCTTTCTTT. Translation gives CASKSNTEAFF.